This TCR beta chain was captured in a study of shared clonotypes between healthy human individuals. With 0 bases removed from V and 6 bases from J, the gap between germline ends came to 10 bases. The CDR3 loop spans 13 amino acids. Looked up from germline, CDR1 is SGHRS and CDR2 is YFSETQ. Measured with immunoSEQ multiplex PCR; TCRdb has only the in-frame clones, and not every one. Of a few million clones listed, 85% to 95% were seen once; the top ten hold more than 0.35%. The clonotype comes from a man aged 18-30 years in good health. Some clones in this sample may be carry-over from other donors' samples. The sequenced material came from naive CD4+ T cells from PBMCs. Regarding subset: CD45RA+ positively selected. V is TRBV5-1 and J is TRBJ2-7, with D unresolved. The CDR3 DNA reads as TGCGCCAGCAGCTTGGGGCAGACGGGCGAGCAGTACTTC. Translation gives CASSLGQTGEQYF.